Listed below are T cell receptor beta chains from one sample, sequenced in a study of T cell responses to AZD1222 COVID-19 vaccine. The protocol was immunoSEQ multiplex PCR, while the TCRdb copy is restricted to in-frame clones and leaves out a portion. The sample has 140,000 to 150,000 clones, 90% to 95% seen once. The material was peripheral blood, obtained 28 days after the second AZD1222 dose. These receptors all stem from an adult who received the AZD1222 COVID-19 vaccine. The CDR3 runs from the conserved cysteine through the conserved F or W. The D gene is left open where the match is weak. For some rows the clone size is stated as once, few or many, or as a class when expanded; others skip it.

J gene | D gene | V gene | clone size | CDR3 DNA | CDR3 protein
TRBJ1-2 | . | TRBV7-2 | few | TGTGCCAGCAGCTTTGCCCCCACTAACTATGGCTACACCTTC | CASSFAPTNYGYTF
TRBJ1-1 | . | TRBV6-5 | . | TGTGCCAGCAGTTACACGGGGACTGAAGCTTTCTTT | CASSYTGTEAFF
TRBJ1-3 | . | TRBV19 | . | TGTGCCAGTAGTATAGTAGCAGGGCTCTCCCCTGGAAACACCATATATTTT | CASSIVAGLSPGNTIYF
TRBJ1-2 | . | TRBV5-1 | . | TGCGCCAGCAGCGAATCAGCTGCCCCTAACTATGGCTACACCTTC | CASSESAAPNYGYTF
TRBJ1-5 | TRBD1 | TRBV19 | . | TGTGCCAGTAAGCTGACAGGGGGACGGGGTCAGCCCCAGCATTTT | CASKLTGGRGQPQHF
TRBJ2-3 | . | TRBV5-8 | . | TGTGCCAGCAGCCCTAGCACAGATACGCAGTATTTT | CASSPSTDTQYF
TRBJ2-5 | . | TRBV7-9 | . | TGTGCCAGCACCCCCGTTACGTGGGGCAAACAAGAGACCCAGTACTTC | CASTPVTWGKQETQYF
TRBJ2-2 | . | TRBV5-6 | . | TGTGCCAGCAGCCCTGGGGCCAGGGGGAGGGCCGGGGAGCTGTTTTTT | CASSPGARGRAGELFF
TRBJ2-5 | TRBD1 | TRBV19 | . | TGTGCCAGTAGTACAAGACAGGGGGCGGGAGAGACCCAGTACTTC | CASSTRQGAGETQYF
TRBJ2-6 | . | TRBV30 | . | TGTGCCTGGATACCCCTCCGGGTGTCAATCTCTGGGGCCAACGTCCTGACTTTC | CAWIPLRVSISGANVLTF
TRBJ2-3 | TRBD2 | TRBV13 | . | TGTGCCAGCAGCTCCAATCCTAGCGGGAGGGCCCGCCAAGATACGCAGTATTTT | CASSSNPSGRARQDTQYF
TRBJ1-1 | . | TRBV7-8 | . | TGTGCCAGCAGCTTAGTATATCTTCAAACTGAAGCTTTCTTT | CASSLVYLQTEAFF
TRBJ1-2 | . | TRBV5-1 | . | TGCGCCAGCAGCTTGGATGGAGGGAAGGGGAGGTTCGGTGGCTACACCTTC | CASSLDGGKGRFGGYTF
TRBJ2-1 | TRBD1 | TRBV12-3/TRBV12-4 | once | TGTGCCAGCAGGCCGACAGGGATCAATGAGCAGTTCTTC | CASRPTGINEQFF
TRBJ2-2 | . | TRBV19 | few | TGTGCCAGTAGTACCCCGCGAGACCCCGCGAACACCGGGGAGCTGTTTTTT | CASSTPRDPANTGELFF
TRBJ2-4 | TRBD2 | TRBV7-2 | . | TGTGCCAGCAGCTTAAGGCGGGGGGCCTTCTCGGGTAACATTCAGTACTTC | CASSLRRGAFSGNIQYF
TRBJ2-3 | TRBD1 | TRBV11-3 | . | TGTGCCAGCAGCTGGCGGACAGGGGAGGGGATGGATACGCAGTATTTT | CASSWRTGEGMDTQYF